These 9 T cell receptor beta chains were all obtained from the same sample, sequenced in a study of cytomegalovirus exposure and HLA in healthy donors. Primers: 60 Vbeta forward and 13 Jbeta reverse. Method: immunoSEQ multiplex PCR; TCRdb's copy keeps in-frame clones and lacks some. The data show around 150,000 clones, around four fifths seen once. The sample taken for sequencing was PBMCs. The receptors were sampled from a boy aged 2 to 9 in good health and CMV-seronegative.

The V call is TRBV6-1, the J call TRBJ2-1, with 9 bases identical to TRBD1. CDR1 MNHNS and CDR2 SASEGT come from the germline V gene. V trimming: 3 bases; J trimming: 0 bases; junction bases outside the gene matches: 0. The CDR3 covers 15 residues. The CDR3 sequence is CASSETGGSYNEQFF. The CDR3 coding sequence is TGTGCCAGCAGTGAGACAGGGGGCTCCTACAATGAGCAGTTCTTC.

The table lists this clone with a count of one. V is TRBV6-6 and J is TRBJ1-1, with 7 nucleotides matching TRBD1. This CDR3 is 13 amino acids long. The germline V gene has CDR1 MNHNY and CDR2 SVGAGI (reference sequence). The junction had 6 bases not matched to a gene; V was cut back by 0 bases and J by 11 bases. Here the CDR3 reads CASSYSVQGGAFF. The CDR3 coding sequence is TGTGCCAGCAGTTACTCGGTGCAGGGGGGCGCTTTCTTT.

V usage is TRBV7-6 and J usage is TRBJ2-5, with D maybe TRBD2 (6 bases). The CDR3 runs to 15 residues. The ends were cut back, 0 bases at V and 5 bases at J, with 13 bases in the middle. Germline assignment: CDR1 SGHVS and CDR2 FNYEAQ. This CDR3 is CASSLAGGLRETQYF. The CDR3, as DNA: TGTGCCAGCAGCTTAGCGGGGGGATTAAGGGAGACCCAGTACTTC.

The chain has TRBV7-2 and TRBJ2-3, with 9 positions matching TRBD1. V was clipped by 4 bases and J by 6 bases; unmatched bases: 8. There are 15 residues in the CDR3. CDR1 is SGHTA, CDR2 FQGNSA, per germline. The CDR3 DNA sequence: TGTGCCAGCAGCTGGCGGGACAGGGACGCGGATACGCAGTATTTT. Translated, it gives CASSWRDRDADTQYF. Together with reference TRBV7-2 and TRBJ2-3, the CDR3 gives the full variable domain: GAGVSQSPSNKVTEKGKDVELRCDPISGHTALYWYRQSLGQGLEFLIYFQGNSAPDKSGLPSDRFSAERTGGSVSTLTIQRTQQEDSAVYLCASSWRDRDADTQYFGPGTRLTVL.

The chain links TRBV19 to TRBJ2-7, with TRBD1 matching 8 bases. V lost 5 bases to trimming and J lost 0 bases; unmatched junction nucleotides: 6. This CDR3 contains 15 residues. Germline V gives CDR1 LNHDA, CDR2 SQIVND (reference sequence). Here the CDR3 reads CASSLTGTGSYEQYF. The CDR3 nucleotides read TGTGCCAGTAGTCTGACCGGGACAGGCTCCTACGAGCAGTACTTC. The entire variable domain, with the rest obtained from reference TRBV19 and TRBJ2-7, is as follows: DGGITQSPKYLFRKEGQNVTLSCEQNLNHDAMYWYRQDPGQGLRLIYYSQIVNDFQKGDIAEGYSVSREKKESFPLTVTSAQKNPTAFYLCASSLTGTGSYEQYFGPGTRLTVT.

This chain connects TRBV7-9 to TRBJ2-7; D not certain. The V gene's germline CDR1 is SEHNR and CDR2 FQNEAQ (reference sequence). The V gene lost 5 bases and the J gene lost 3 bases, with 5 bases spanning the gap. CDR3 size: 11 residues. Here the CDR3 reads CASSRDYEQYF. Written as DNA, the CDR3 is TGTGCCAGCAGCAGAGACTACGAGCAGTACTTC.

This clone was observed a handful of times. The chain links TRBV28 to TRBJ1-1, with TRBD1 identical over 9 bases. The V gene end was trimmed by 3 bases and the J gene end by 14 bases; junction bases not matched to a gene: 13. The CDR3 is 14 residues long. The germline gives CDR1 MDHEN, CDR2 SYDVKM. The CDR3 protein is CASSFTGGTRLYFF. The CDR3 coding sequence is TGTGCCAGCAGTTTCACAGGGGGCACGAGGTTATACTTCTTT.

This clone has a handful of counts. V usage is TRBV29-1 and J usage is TRBJ1-1; D is uncertain. The CDR3 is made up of 15 amino acids. Per the germline V gene, CDR1 is SQVTM and CDR2 is ANQGSEA. Trimming left V 5 bases short and J 4 bases short, with 20 bases between. CDR3 sequence: CSVRMRSSGGTEAFF. CDR3 nucleotides: TGCAGCGTTAGGATGCGGAGCTCTGGTGGCACTGAAGCTTTCTTT. The variable domain in full, with the rest retrieved from reference TRBV29-1 and TRBJ1-1, is SAVISQKPSRDICQRGTSLTIQCQVDSQVTMMFWYRQQPGQSLTLIATANQGSEATYESGFVIDKFPISRPNLTFSTLTVSNMSPEDSSIYLCSVRMRSSGGTEAFFGQGTRLTVV.

The chain employs TRBV5-1 and TRBJ2-3, with D unresolved. This CDR3 is 15 amino acids long. V gave up 1 base and J gave up 5 bases, with 14 bases separating them. Germline CDR1 is SGHRS and CDR2 is YFSETQ. The CDR3 DNA is TGCGCCAGCAGCTTGTGGGCCCTCCCCGAAGATACGCAGTATTTT. Its translation is CASSLWALPEDTQYF.